This TCR beta chain was recovered during a study of blood T cell repertoires in COVID-19. Turning to the study itself: Samples taken during acute and convalescent COVID-19 were collected in the United States, Italy and Spain.

The CDR3 is made up of 13 amino acids. With V trimmed by 8 bases and J by 8 bases, 10 bases remained unmatched. Per the germline V gene, CDR1 is SNHLY and CDR2 is FYNNEI. In the study's own analysis: Nucleated cell counts were estimated from reference gene primer amplification. Some clones are missing from TCRdb's copy, which holds only in-frame ones; the method was immunoSEQ multiplex PCR. That table furnishes V, J and clone size, whereas the DNA furnished D and trimming. The table shows about 200,000 clones, with approximately 91% occurring only once. The specimen sequenced was peripheral blood. This chain uses TRBV2 with TRBJ1-2, with 8 nucleotides matching TRBD1. The receptor was isolated from a woman between 40 and 55 years old who had recovered from COVID-19. The CDR3 nucleotides read TGTGCCAGCTTGATCCAGGGGGCGTGGGGCTACACCTTC. The encoded protein is CASLIQGAWGYTF.